These 26 T cell receptor beta chains originate from one sample sequenced in a study of spatial heterogeneity in lung cancer. Via MiXCR, TCRdb re-called the 5' RACE reads, giving one row per CDR3 protein. The repertoire holds about 18,000 distinct CDR3 sequences, with around 20% as singletons. The time point was: sample taken at primary tumor resection. Researchers sequenced whole RNA taken from tumor, nontumor lung or frozen PBMC without sorting. This sample comprised PBMCs, obtained at surgery. The receptors come from a male donor with early-stage non-small cell lung cancer.

Worth noting for this clonotype: Just one base apart from a much larger clone, this may be a read error. The chain joins TRBV5-1 to TRBJ2-5, with D tentatively TRBD1 (5 bases). The germline V gene encodes CDR1 SGHRS and CDR2 YFSETQ. This CDR3 contains 14 residues. V shed 5 bases and J shed 3 bases, with 14 bases lying between them. The CDR3 nucleotides are TGCGCCAGCAGACGCGGACATGGCGAAGAGACCCAGTACTTC. Its translation: CASRRGHGEETQYF.

There are many counts of this clonotype. This sequence joins TRBV7-9 and TRBJ2-7, with D perhaps given as TRBD1 or TRBD2 (5 bases each). CDR3 length equals 15 residues. The V end was cut by 0 bases, the J end by 0 bases, with 9 bases between. CDR1 SEHNR and CDR2 FQNEAQ come from the germline V gene (reference sequence). The CDR3, as DNA: TGTGCCAGCAGCTTAGCCGGGGCCGGCTCCTACGAGCAGTACTTC. This gives the protein CASSLAGAGSYEQYF.

The sample holds many counts of this clonotype. The rearrangement links TRBV25-1 to TRBJ2-1; D is ambiguous. The CDR3 loop spans 13 amino acids. Trimming took off 2 bases at V and 3 bases at J, with 5 bases between the two ends. CDR1 is MGHDK and CDR2 is SYGVNS in the germline V gene. CDR3 coding DNA: TGTGCCAGCAGTGAAGTCGTCTACAATGAGCAGTTCTTC. It encodes CASSEVVYNEQFF.

Remarks on this clonotype: A much bigger clone sits one base away, suggesting this may be a read error. This sequence joins TRBV28 and TRBJ2-7; D unresolved. Trimming took 4 bases from V and 1 from J, leaving 2 bases between them. The CDR3 totals 11 residues. CDR1 MDHEN and CDR2 SYDVKM come from the germline V gene. This CDR3 reads CASSWSYEQYF. CDR3 bases: TGTGCCAGCAGTTGGTCCTACGAGCAGTACTTC. Variable domain in full (rest from reference TRBV28 and TRBJ2-7): DVKVTQSSRYLVKRTGEKVFLECVQDMDHENMFWYRQDPGLGLRLIYFSYDVKMKEKGDIPEGYSVSREKKERFSLILESASTNQTSMYLCASSWSYEQYFGPGTRLTVT.

This clonotype was seen repeatedly, ten times or more. This sequence joins TRBV30 and TRBJ1-1, with D uncertain. V dropped 7 bases and J dropped 6 bases, with 12 bases sitting between them. Germline CDR1 reads GTSNPN; CDR2 reads SVGIG (reference sequence). This CDR3 is 11 amino acids long. The CDR3 sequence is CASQDPPEAFF. CDR3 nucleotide sequence: TGTGCCTCCCAAGACCCGCCTGAAGCTTTCTTT.

The rearrangement uses TRBV5-6 and TRBJ2-3; a weak D match, TRBD1 (5 bases). The V and J ends lost 2 bases and 2 bases respectively, with 18 bases between them. CDR3 length: 17 amino acids. Germline CDR1 is SGHDT and CDR2 is YYEEEE. CDR3 sequence reads: CASSFSPGYRVTDTQYF. DNA for the CDR3: TGTGCCAGCAGCTTTAGCCCAGGGTATAGAGTCACAGATACGCAGTATTTT.

This clonotype was recorded many times. The chain's CDR3 is CATSDSRRAPGGQFF. CDR3 nucleotide sequence: TGTGCCACCAGTGATTCACGCCGGGCCCCGGGGGGGCAGTTCTTC. The rearrangement links TRBV24-1 to TRBJ2-1; 7 nucleotides match TRBD2. The V gene's germline CDR1 is KGHDR and CDR2 SFDVKD. Losses at the gene ends were 2 bases for V and 12 bases for J; bases not matched to a gene: 12. This CDR3 is built from 15 residues.

This clonotype was found many times. The chain carries TRBV19 and TRBJ1-4; D uncertain. Deletions cut 1 base from V and 6 bases from J, with 6 bases between. Germline V gene sequence: CDR1 LNHDA, CDR2 SQIVND (reference sequence). The CDR3 is 13 amino acids. The CDR3 reads CASSIVRDEKLFF. In DNA, the CDR3 is TGTGCCAGTAGTATAGTCCGAGATGAAAAACTGTTTTTT.

This clonotype was detected ten times or more. The chain carries TRBV12-3 or TRBV12-4 and TRBJ1-3; D call uncertain. There are 20 residues in the CDR3. V lost 1 base, J lost 0 bases, and 22 bases lay in between. The CDR3 DNA reads as TGTGCCAGCAGTTTAGAGGACGGCTTGCTTAATTACTACTCTGGAAACACCATATATTTT. It translates to CASSLEDGLLNYYSGNTIYF.

The chain joins TRBV5-1 to TRBJ2-1, with 10 bases matching TRBD2. The trim removed 0 bases at V and 2 bases at J, leaving 2 bases unmatched. The CDR3 totals 16 residues. Germline CDR1 SGHRS, CDR2 YFSETQ. In DNA form, the CDR3 reads TGCGCCAGCAGCTTGGGTCTAGCGGGGGCCTACAATGAGCAGTTCTTC. Residues: CASSLGLAGAYNEQFF.

This clonotype was seen a few times. The V call is TRBV9, the J call TRBJ2-5, with a weak D call TRBD1 (5 bases). The V and J ends lost 0 bases and 3 bases respectively, with 9 bases between them. Looked up from germline, CDR1 is SGDLS and CDR2 is YYNGEE. The CDR3 totals 14 residues. The CDR3 reads CASSVDRSEETQYF. DNA for the CDR3: TGTGCCAGCAGCGTAGACAGGAGCGAAGAGACCCAGTACTTC.

This clonotype is labeled as medium-sized. The chain combines TRBV5-1 with TRBJ2-5, with D perhaps TRBD2 (6 bases). In germline, CDR1 is SGHRS, CDR2 YFSETQ. This CDR3 contains 13 residues. V was shortened by 2 bases and J by 4 bases, with 9 bases between the two germline ends. CDR3 coding DNA: TGCGCCAGCAGCTTCGCGGGAAGAGAGACCCAGTACTTC. Translation: CASSFAGRETQYF.

This clonotype was counted a few times. The V and J genes are TRBV29-1 and TRBJ2-1, with D perhaps given as TRBD1 or TRBD2 (5 bases each). The V end was cut by 3 bases, the J end by 0 bases, with 12 bases between. The length of the CDR3 is 15 residues. CDR1 SQVTM and CDR2 ANQGSEA come from the germline V gene. The CDR3 is CSVDQGRSSYNEQFF. In DNA, the CDR3 is TGCAGCGTTGATCAGGGACGGAGCTCCTACAATGAGCAGTTCTTC.

CDR3 residues: CATSDQDRTYGYTF. Here the CDR3 DNA reads TGTGCCACCAGTGATCAGGACAGGACCTATGGCTACACCTTC. This rearrangement joins TRBV24-1 to TRBJ1-2; TRBD1 agrees at 7 bases. The J segment lost 4 bases and the V segment lost 3 bases, leaving 4 bases of the junction unmatched. Germline-derived CDR1 and CDR2 are KGHDR and SFDVKD. CDR3 length: 14 residues.

This clonotype was counted once. The V and J genes are TRBV6-2 or TRBV6-3 and TRBJ2-5; tentatively, D is TRBD2 (7 bases). This CDR3 is built from 17 residues. Trimming cost V 0 bases and J 0 bases, with 14 bases left between them. Germline CDR1 is MNHEY and CDR2 is SVGEGT. The CDR3 region is CASSYSPQGGYQETQYF. CDR3 in DNA: TGTGCCAGCAGTTACTCCCCACAGGGAGGGTACCAAGAGACCCAGTACTTC.

This clonotype was observed a few times. V usage is TRBV19 and J usage is TRBJ2-3, with no clear D. The germline V and J ends were trimmed by 3 bases and 0 bases, with 13 bases remaining between them. CDR1 and CDR2 (germline): LNHDA, SQIVND (reference sequence). The CDR3 is 16 amino acids. This chain's CDR3 is CASSIIMTASTDTQYF. The CDR3 coding sequence is TGTGCCAGTAGTATCATAATGACCGCTAGCACAGATACGCAGTATTTT. Combining the CDR3 with reference TRBV19 and TRBJ2-3 gives the whole variable domain DGGITQSPKYLFRKEGQNVTLSCEQNLNHDAMYWYRQDPGQGLRLIYYSQIVNDFQKGDIAEGYSVSREKKESFPLTVTSAQKNPTAFYLCASSIIMTASTDTQYFGPGTRLTVL.

This clonotype was seen at least ten times. The chain links TRBV7-9 to TRBJ2-3, with D uncertain. Trimming left V 6 bases short and J 0 bases short, with 13 bases between. Looked up from germline, CDR1 is SEHNR and CDR2 is FQNEAQ (reference sequence). The CDR3 consists of 15 residues. CDR3 nucleotide sequence: TGTGCCAGCAGTTTAACACTAAGAAGCACAGATACGCAGTATTTT. This sequence encodes CASSLTLRSTDTQYF.

This clonotype appeared a few times. The chain links TRBV3-1 to TRBJ2-6; D gene ambiguous. Trimming pared 1 base from V and 1 base from J, leaving 8 bases between. The CDR3 is 16 amino acids. Germline CDR1 is LGHDT and CDR2 is YNNKEL (reference sequence). For the CDR3, the DNA is TGTGCCAGCAGCCAAGGGACGGAATCTGGGGCCAACGTCCTGACTTTC. Protein product: CASSQGTESGANVLTF.

This clonotype has more than one count but fewer than ten. The gene calls are TRBV9 and TRBJ2-1; 10 bases align to TRBD2. V trimming: 5 bases; J trimming: 6 bases; junction bases outside the gene matches: 11. This CDR3 has 16 residues. The germline gives CDR1 SGDLS, CDR2 YYNGEE. In DNA form, the CDR3 reads TGTGCCAGCAGTGCAGCGGGGGGGCCTGCAGGCAATGAGCAGTTCTTC. This sequence encodes CASSAAGGPAGNEQFF.

At least ten counts were recorded for this clonotype. The chain employs TRBV9 and TRBJ1-3; D remains ambiguous. V was clipped by 0 bases and J by 4 bases, with 11 bases between them. The germline V gene has CDR1 SGDLS and CDR2 YYNGEE. The CDR3 covers 15 residues. The CDR3 reads CASSVDAALGNTIYF. CDR3 coding DNA: TGTGCCAGCAGCGTAGATGCGGCATTAGGAAACACCATATATTTT.

The CDR3 nucleotides are TGTGCCAGCAGTCCACCGGGGGGGTCCGAGCAGTACTTC. It translates to CASSPPGGSEQYF. The V and J genes are TRBV6-6 and TRBJ2-7, with 8 bases matching TRBD2. The CDR3 is made up of 13 amino acids. V lost 5 bases, J lost 6 bases, and 6 bases stayed unmatched. Germline V gene data show CDR1 as MNHNY and CDR2 as SVGAGI (reference sequence).

The chain employs TRBV3-1 and TRBJ1-1; D might be TRBD1 (6 bases). The CDR3 runs 15 residues. With 6 bases removed from V and 5 bases from J, the gap between germline ends came to 19 bases. Germline V gene data show CDR1 as LGHDT and CDR2 as YNNKEL (reference sequence). CDR3 region: CASRHDPGVGTEAFF. CDR3 nucleotides: TGTGCCAGCAGACACGACCCAGGGGTGGGGACTGAAGCTTTCTTT.

The chain joins TRBV21-1 to TRBJ2-7; TRBD1 is taken as the D call from the table, unchecked against the DNA. TRBV21-1 is shown as a pseudogene. This CDR3 region has 16 residues. This CDR3 reads CASSIPPLTDSYEQYF. The CDR3 DNA reads as TGTGCCAGCAGCATTCCTCCCCTGACAGACTCCTACGAGCAGTACTTC.

This clonotype was seen at least ten times. The chain combines TRBV5-1 with TRBJ1-5; TRBD1 is a possible D gene (5 bases). V was cut by 1 base and J by 5 bases, with 10 bases left in between. Germline V gene lookup returns CDR1 SGHRS and CDR2 YFSETQ. The CDR3 loop spans 14 amino acids. The chain's CDR3 is CASSLLGTDQPQHF. Written as DNA, the CDR3 is TGCGCCAGCAGCTTGCTAGGGACGGATCAGCCCCAGCATTTT.

The chain recombines TRBV20-1 with TRBJ2-7, with no clear D. Germline CDR1 and CDR2: DFQATT and SNEGSKA (reference sequence). The length of the CDR3 is 13 residues. The V end was cut by 5 bases, the J end by 2 bases, with 13 bases between. The CDR3 region has the DNA TGCAGTGCTGCCCCCGACGCCGCCTACGAGCAGTACTTC. Translated, it gives CSAAPDAAYEQYF.

This clonotype is medium-sized within its sample. The chain joins TRBV18 to TRBJ2-3; D might be TRBD2 (6 bases). CDR1 is KGHSH and CDR2 is LQKENI in the germline V gene. The length of the CDR3 is 14 residues. Trimming removed 4 bases at V and 2 bases at J, with 10 bases between. CDR3 in amino acids: CASSLGGFTDTQYF. Written as DNA, the CDR3 is TGTGCCAGCTCACTCGGGGGATTCACAGATACGCAGTATTTT.